Below are 30 T cell receptor beta chains sequenced from a single sample in a study of T cell responses to AZD1222 COVID-19 vaccine. The assay was immunoSEQ multiplex PCR, and TCRdb's table has in-frame clones only and misses some. The sample has 140,000 to 150,000 clones; approximately 94% are singletons. The material was peripheral blood, obtained on day 0 of AZD1222 vaccination. The receptors stem from an adult in good health.

This chain links TRBV29-1 with TRBJ2-5, with 13 bases that match TRBD2. Germline values: CDR1 SQVTM, CDR2 ANQGSEA. This CDR3 has 14 amino acids. Trimming at V came to 6 bases and at J to 5 bases, leaving 6 bases not matched to a gene. Here the CDR3 DNA reads TGCAGCGTCTCACTAGCGGGGGGGCTGGAGACCCAGTACTTC. It encodes CSVSLAGGLETQYF. Full variable domain (missing parts from reference TRBV29-1 and TRBJ2-5): SAVISQKPSRDICQRGTSLTIQCQVDSQVTMMFWYRQQPGQSLTLIATANQGSEATYESGFVIDKFPISRPNLTFSTLTVSNMSPEDSSIYLCSVSLAGGLETQYFGPGTRLLVL.

This sequence joins TRBV5-1 and TRBJ1-1; a weak D match, TRBD1 (6 bases). The germline V gene encodes CDR1 SGHRS and CDR2 YFSETQ. The V and J ends lost 3 bases and 1 base respectively, with 10 bases between them. The CDR3 covers 14 residues. CDR3 sequence (DNA): TGCGCCAGCAGCTCCGCGGGACAGAACACTGAAGCTTTCTTT. This codes for CASSSAGQNTEAFF.

V gene TRBV2 combines with J gene TRBJ2-1; TRBD1 aligns across 8 bases. The CDR3 has 16 amino acids. The trim removed 6 bases at V and 2 bases at J, leaving 9 bases unmatched. The germline CDR1 and CDR2 sequences are SNHLY and FYNNEI. The CDR3: CASSYLGQGAYNEQFF. The CDR3, as DNA: TGTGCCAGCAGCTACTTAGGACAGGGAGCCTACAATGAGCAGTTCTTC. Full variable domain (outside the CDR3, taken from reference TRBV2 and TRBJ2-1): EPEVTQTPSHQVTQMGQEVILRCVPISNHLYFYWYRQILGQKVEFLVSFYNNEISEKSEIFDDQFSVERPDGSNFTLKIRSTKLEDSAMYFCASSYLGQGAYNEQFFGPGTRLTVL.

A single count supports this clone. The chain carries TRBV3-1 (or the pseudogene TRBV3-2) and TRBJ2-3; tentatively, D is TRBD1 (5 bases). From germline, CDR1 is LGHDT and CDR2 YNNKEL (reference sequence). V was shortened by 4 bases and J by 0 bases, with 8 bases between the two germline ends. The CDR3 consists of 14 residues. CDR3 loop: CASSRQTSTDTQYF. The CDR3 DNA follows: TGTGCCAGCAGCCGACAGACAAGCACAGATACGCAGTATTTT.

The chain combines TRBV4-2 with TRBJ2-1; 9 bases fit TRBD2. CDR3 length equals 19 residues. Unmatched junction bases numbered 17, after V lost 2 bases and J lost 6 bases. Germline V gene lookup returns CDR1 LGHNA and CDR2 YNFKEQ. The DNA for the CDR3 is TGTGCCAGCAGCCAACCCCGCGGGGCTAGCGGGGCTAGGTTCAATGAGCAGTTCTTC. This encodes CASSQPRGASGARFNEQFF.

V usage is TRBV28 and J usage is TRBJ1-1, with D possibly being TRBD1 (5 bases). The CDR3 has 12 amino acids. V lost 6 bases, J lost 5 bases, and 10 bases lay in between. CDR1 is MDHEN and CDR2 is SYDVKM in the germline V gene. The CDR3 sequence: CASSTGGTEAFF. The CDR3 bases are TGTGCCAGCAGCACCGGGGGAACTGAAGCTTTCTTT.

This chain connects TRBV19 to TRBJ1-2; D perhaps matches TRBD1 (5 bases). V was trimmed by 6 bases and J by 8 bases, leaving 19 bases between them. The germline gives CDR1 LNHDA, CDR2 SQIVND (reference sequence). This CDR3 is 14 amino acids long. The CDR3 DNA reads TGTGCCAGTAGGCATCAACCCCTGACAGACGGCTACACCTTC. The encoded protein is CASRHQPLTDGYTF.

The rearrangement uses TRBV7-2 and TRBJ1-1; D remains unclear. CDR1 and CDR2 (germline): SGHTA, FQGNSA. Trimming pared 2 bases from V and 5 bases from J, leaving 6 bases between. This CDR3 spans 12 amino acids. This chain's CDR3 is CASSLFGTEAFF. CDR3 bases: TGTGCCAGCAGCTTATTCGGAACTGAAGCTTTCTTT.

This chain connects TRBV3-1 (or the pseudogene TRBV3-2) to TRBJ2-5; D is ambiguous. The length of the CDR3 is 12 residues. Per the germline V gene, CDR1 is LGHDT and CDR2 is YNNKEL (reference sequence). V was clipped by 4 bases and J by 5 bases, with 8 bases between them. The CDR3 protein is CASSLGSETQYF. The CDR3 coding sequence is TGTGCCAGCAGCCTTGGGTCGGAGACCCAGTACTTC.

CDR3 nucleotides: TGTGCCAGTAGTCCCCACAGGGTTAGGAACACTGAAGCTTTCTTT. It encodes CASSPHRVRNTEAFF. The V and J genes are TRBV19 and TRBJ1-1; TRBD1 might be the D (6 bases). CDR1 and CDR2 from the germline V gene are LNHDA and SQIVND (reference sequence). Trimming pared 5 bases from V and 1 base from J, leaving 14 bases between. The CDR3 runs 15 residues.

The rearrangement joins TRBV5-5 to TRBJ1-1; D is unresolved. In germline, CDR1 is SGHKS, CDR2 YYEKEE (reference sequence). This CDR3 has 14 amino acids. Trimming took off 0 bases at V and 4 bases at J, with 10 bases between the two ends. The CDR3 here is CASSLEGSGTEAFF. The CDR3 nucleotides read TGTGCCAGCAGCTTGGAAGGGTCTGGCACTGAAGCTTTCTTT.

The CDR3 DNA is TGTGCCAGCAGTTACGGGATGAATAACTACGAGCAGTACTTC. Translating gives CASSYGMNNYEQYF. The rearrangement links TRBV6-5 to TRBJ2-7; D remains ambiguous. There are 14 residues in the CDR3. Germline lookup yields CDR1 MNHEY and CDR2 SVGAGI. V shed 2 bases and J shed 3 bases, with 11 bases lying between them.

J is TRBJ2-7 and V is TRBV2, with D maybe TRBD2 (7 bases). The V end lost 8 bases, the J end lost 3 bases, and 17 bases lay between the germline ends. Germline CDR1 reads SNHLY; CDR2 reads FYNNEI. The CDR3 runs to 14 residues. This chain's CDR3 is CASLGGLLSYEQYF. Written as DNA, the CDR3 is TGTGCCAGCCTGGGGGGGCTTCTGAGCTACGAGCAGTACTTC. The full variable domain, in which reference TRBV2 and TRBJ2-7 provide the parts outside the CDR3, is EPEVTQTPSHQVTQMGQEVILRCVPISNHLYFYWYRQILGQKVEFLVSFYNNEISEKSEIFDDQFSVERPDGSNFTLKIRSTKLEDSAMYFCASLGGLLSYEQYFGPGTRLTVT.

The CDR3 spells CASSLPGHPNTEAFF. CDR3 in DNA: TGCGCCAGCAGCTTACCGGGACACCCGAACACTGAAGCTTTCTTT. V is TRBV5-1 and J is TRBJ1-1; D possibly corresponds to TRBD1 (6 bases). Trimming took off 2 bases at V and 1 base at J, with 12 bases between the two ends. The CDR3 extends over 15 amino acids. Germline assignment: CDR1 SGHRS and CDR2 YFSETQ.

This chain uses TRBV24-1 with TRBJ1-2; TRBD1 matches 12 bases. CDR1 and CDR2 from the germline V gene are KGHDR and SFDVKD. The CDR3 length is 15 residues. V shed 5 bases, J shed 4 bases, and the junction held 4 bases outside the gene matches. CDR3 protein: CATSAKGQGAYGYTF. The CDR3 nucleotides read TGTGCCACCAGTGCCAAGGGACAGGGGGCCTATGGCTACACCTTC.

Note on this clone: A junction end diverges from the germline sequence, so it may reflect a read error. The chain recombines TRBV5-1 with TRBJ1-2; no definite D call. This CDR3 contains 13 residues. The germline gives CDR1 SGHRS, CDR2 YFSETQ. The CDR3 DNA reads as TGCGCCAGCAGATTGGGTACAGTAGGAGGCTACACCTTC. It is translated as CASRLGTVGGYTF. Variable domain in full (rest from reference TRBV5-1 and TRBJ1-2): KAGVTQTPRYLIKTRGQQVTLSCSPISGHRSVSWYQQTPGQGLQFLFEYFSETQRNKGNFPGRFSGRQFSNSRSEMNVSTLELGDSALYLCASRLGTVGGYTFGSGTRLTVV.

This clone has a single count. The chain combines TRBV11-2 with TRBJ1-4; tentatively, D is TRBD1 (5 bases). Trimming took off 5 bases at V and 5 bases at J, with 9 bases between the two ends. Germline V gives CDR1 SGHAT, CDR2 FQNNGV. The CDR3 has 13 amino acids. The CDR3 DNA follows: TGTGCCAGCAGCCCCACAGGAAATGAAAAACTGTTTTTT. Protein: CASSPTGNEKLFF.

This chain links TRBV5-4 with TRBJ2-5; 7 bases are shared with TRBD1. Germline V gene sequence: CDR1 SGHNT, CDR2 YYREEE (reference sequence). The ends lost 5 bases at V and 2 bases at J; junction bases unmatched: 21. The CDR3 contains 19 residues. In DNA form, the CDR3 reads TGTGCCAGCAGTTCCGAATGGGACAGCGGAGGTTCGGCACAAGAGACCCAGTACTTC. Its protein is CASSSEWDSGGSAQETQYF.

This clone was picked up a small number of times. The chain has TRBV5-5 and TRBJ1-2, with unresolved D. The length of the CDR3 is 15 residues. Trimming took 2 bases from V and 3 from J, leaving 14 bases between them. Germline V lookup: CDR1 SGHKS, CDR2 YYEKEE (reference sequence). The CDR3 region has the DNA TGTGCCAGCAGCTTACCTCCTAATGTCGACTATGGCTACACCTTC. This encodes CASSLPPNVDYGYTF.

The chain joins TRBV2 to TRBJ2-7, with D unclear. Germline CDR1 reads SNHLY; CDR2 reads FYNNEI. V gave up 2 bases and J gave up 12 bases, with 20 bases separating them. CDR3 length: 14 amino acids. The CDR3 sequence: CASSEIWVSLSWYF. In DNA form, the CDR3 reads TGTGCCAGCAGTGAAATTTGGGTGTCGCTTAGTTGGTACTTC. The variable domain in full, completed from reference TRBV2 and TRBJ2-7, reads EPEVTQTPSHQVTQMGQEVILRCVPISNHLYFYWYRQILGQKVEFLVSFYNNEISEKSEIFDDQFSVERPDGSNFTLKIRSTKLEDSAMYFCASSEIWVSLSWYFGPGTRLTVT.

J is TRBJ2-3 and V is TRBV2; D call uncertain. The germline gives CDR1 SNHLY, CDR2 FYNNEI. V was trimmed by 6 bases and J by 6 bases, leaving 10 bases between them. The CDR3 totals 12 residues. DNA for the CDR3: TGTGCCAGCAGACCCCTCTCGGATACGCAGTATTTT. Its translation is CASRPLSDTQYF.

This chain links TRBV5-1 with TRBJ2-7; weak D call: TRBD1 (6 bases). CDR1 is SGHRS and CDR2 is YFSETQ in the germline V gene. The CDR3 has 15 residues. The V end was cut by 4 bases, the J end by 1 base, with 15 bases between. The CDR3 DNA reads TGCGCCAGCAGCCGCAGGGGAGACGGGTCCTACGAGCAGTACTTC. It translates to CASSRRGDGSYEQYF.

CDR3 sequence: CASSTSQGRWSPLHF. CDR3 in DNA: TGTGCCAGTAGTACTAGCCAGGGGCGGTGGTCACCCCTCCACTTT. This chain uses TRBV19 with TRBJ1-6; a weak D match, TRBD1 (6 bases). This CDR3 region has 15 residues. V dropped 4 bases and J dropped 10 bases, with 17 bases sitting between them. Germline V gene lookup returns CDR1 LNHDA and CDR2 SQIVND (reference sequence). Based on the CDR3 plus reference TRBV19 and TRBJ1-6, the full variable domain is DGGITQSPKYLFRKEGQNVTLSCEQNLNHDAMYWYRQDPGQGLRLIYYSQIVNDFQKGDIAEGYSVSREKKESFPLTVTSAQKNPTAFYLCASSTSQGRWSPLHFGNGTRLTVT.

V gene TRBV29-1 combines with J gene TRBJ1-2; 7 bases are shared with TRBD1. CDR3 length: 13 amino acids. J lost 4 bases, V lost 6 bases, and 8 bases had no gene match. Per the germline V gene, CDR1 is SQVTM and CDR2 is ANQGSEA. The CDR3 coding sequence is TGCAGCGTGGTCCTGGCAGGGGGCTATGGCTACACCTTC. It codes for CSVVLAGGYGYTF.

Notes on this clone: Relative to the germline gene, one junction end is altered; a read error may explain this. The chain links TRBV7-7 to TRBJ2-5, with 11 bases that match TRBD2. Germline loops: CDR1 SSHAT, CDR2 FNYEAQ (reference sequence). The CDR3 covers 14 residues. CDR3 coding DNA: TGTGCTAGCAGCATCGGACTAGCGGGAGAGACCCAGTACTTC. Translation gives CASSIGLAGETQYF.

The chain combines TRBV2 with TRBJ1-2, with D unresolved. CDR3 length: 13 amino acids. CDR1 and CDR2 from the germline V gene are SNHLY and FYNNEI. V lost 2 bases and J lost 4, with 8 bases in between. The CDR3 region is CASSEQTIYGYTF. The CDR3, as DNA: TGTGCCAGCAGTGAACAGACGATCTATGGCTACACCTTC.

The chain carries TRBV4-1 and TRBJ2-1; D may be TRBD2 (6 bases). In germline, CDR1 is MGHRA, CDR2 YSYEKL. The length of the CDR3 is 16 residues. V was trimmed by 2 bases and J by 4 bases, leaving 15 bases between them. The CDR3 is CASSQSGDLTYNEQFF. The DNA of the CDR3 is TGCGCCAGCAGCCAATCGGGGGACCTGACATACAATGAGCAGTTCTTC.

The chain recombines TRBV7-9 with TRBJ1-6, with TRBD1 as a possible D gene (5 bases). This CDR3 has 12 amino acids. Germline V CDR1 and CDR2: SEHNR, FQNEAQ (reference sequence). Trimming shortened V by 8 bases and J by 9 bases, and 11 bases separated the two germline ends. CDR3: CASGTGGSPLHF. CDR3 coding DNA: TGTGCCAGCGGTACAGGAGGTTCACCCCTCCACTTT.

The chain combines TRBV28 with TRBJ2-7, with TRBD1 identical over 7 bases. Germline CDR1 is MDHEN and CDR2 is SYDVKM. This CDR3 region has 18 residues. Germline trimming cut 7 bases from V and 4 bases from J; bases unmatched to any gene: 22. CDR3 loop: CASNAQVATGFIVYEQYF. As DNA, the CDR3 is TGTGCCAGCAATGCCCAGGTAGCGACAGGGTTTATTGTGTACGAGCAGTACTTC.

The chain combines TRBV4-2 with TRBJ1-1; TRBD1 agrees at 7 bases. Per germline, CDR1 LGHNA and CDR2 YNFKEQ. The CDR3 sequence is 17 residues long. V was clipped by 4 bases and J by 0 bases; unmatched bases: 11. Here the CDR3 reads CASSPIETGALNTEAFF. For the CDR3, the DNA is TGTGCCAGCAGCCCTATCGAAACAGGGGCCTTGAACACTGAAGCTTTCTTT.